This T cell receptor (beta chain) was retrieved from a study of technical replicates of blood from a handful of donors. The protocol was immunoSEQ multiplex PCR, while the TCRdb copy is restricted to in-frame clones and leaves out a portion. The table records tens of thousands of clones, about 98% of them present only once. The J segment lost 8 bases and the V segment lost 2 bases, leaving 11 bases of the junction unmatched. This CDR3 has 16 residues. Germline values: CDR1 WNHNN, CDR2 SYGVQD (reference sequence). Sequencing input: T cells isolated from PBMCs. The rearrangement links TRBV10-1 to TRBJ2-1, with 8 bases matching TRBD1. This TCR was recovered from a human donor in good health. The CDR3, as DNA: TGCGCCAGCAGTGAGGTGGGGCAGGGGGCTCCCCATGAGCAGTTCTTC. This translates into CASSEVGQGAPHEQFF.